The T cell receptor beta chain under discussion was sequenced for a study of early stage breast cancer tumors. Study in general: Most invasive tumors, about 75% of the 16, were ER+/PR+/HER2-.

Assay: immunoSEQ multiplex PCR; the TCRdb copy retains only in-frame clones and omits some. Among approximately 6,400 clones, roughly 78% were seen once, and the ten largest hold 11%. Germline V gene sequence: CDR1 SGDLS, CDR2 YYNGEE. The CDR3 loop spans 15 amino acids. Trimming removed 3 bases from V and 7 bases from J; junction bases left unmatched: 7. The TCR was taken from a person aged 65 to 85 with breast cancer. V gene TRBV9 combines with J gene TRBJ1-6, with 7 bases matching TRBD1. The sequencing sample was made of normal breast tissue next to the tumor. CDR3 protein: CASSATGAENSPLHF. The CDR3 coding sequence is TGTGCCAGCAGCGCAACAGGGGCCGAGAATTCACCCCTCCACTTT.